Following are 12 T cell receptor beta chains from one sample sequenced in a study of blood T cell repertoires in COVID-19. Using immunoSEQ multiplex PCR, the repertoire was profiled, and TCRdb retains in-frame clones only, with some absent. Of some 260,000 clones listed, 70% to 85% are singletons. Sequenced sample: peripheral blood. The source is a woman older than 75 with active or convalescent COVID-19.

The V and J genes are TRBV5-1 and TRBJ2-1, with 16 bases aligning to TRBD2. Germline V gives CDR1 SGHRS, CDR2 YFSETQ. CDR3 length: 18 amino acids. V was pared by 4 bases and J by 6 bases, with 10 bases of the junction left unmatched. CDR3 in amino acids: CASSTPPGLAGGLNEQFF. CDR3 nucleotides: TGCGCCAGCAGCACGCCACCGGGACTAGCGGGAGGGCTCAATGAGCAGTTCTTC.

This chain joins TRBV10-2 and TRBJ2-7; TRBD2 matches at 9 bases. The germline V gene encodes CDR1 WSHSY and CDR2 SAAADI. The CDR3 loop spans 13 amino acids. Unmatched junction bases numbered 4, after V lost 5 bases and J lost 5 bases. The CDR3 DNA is TGCGCCAGCAGTTCGAAGCGGGGGGACGAGCAGTACTTC. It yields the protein CASSSKRGDEQYF.

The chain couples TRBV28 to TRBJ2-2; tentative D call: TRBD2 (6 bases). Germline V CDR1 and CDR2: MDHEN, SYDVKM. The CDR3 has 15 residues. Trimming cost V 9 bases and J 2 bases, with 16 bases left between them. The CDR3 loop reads CASTPADYNTGELFF. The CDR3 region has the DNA TGTGCCAGTACCCCGGCGGACTACAACACCGGGGAGCTGTTTTTT.

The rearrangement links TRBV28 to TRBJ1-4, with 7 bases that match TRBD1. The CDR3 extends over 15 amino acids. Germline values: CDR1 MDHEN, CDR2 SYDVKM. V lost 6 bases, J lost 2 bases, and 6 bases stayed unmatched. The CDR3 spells CASRRLQGTNEKLFF. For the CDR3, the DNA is TGTGCCAGCAGGAGATTACAGGGGACTAATGAAAAACTGTTTTTT.

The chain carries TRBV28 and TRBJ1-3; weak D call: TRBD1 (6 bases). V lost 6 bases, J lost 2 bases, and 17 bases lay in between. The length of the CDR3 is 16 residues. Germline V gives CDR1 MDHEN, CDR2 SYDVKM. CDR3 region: CASRSLRGFAGNTIYF. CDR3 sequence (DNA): TGTGCCAGCAGATCACTCAGGGGTTTCGCTGGAAACACCATATATTTT.

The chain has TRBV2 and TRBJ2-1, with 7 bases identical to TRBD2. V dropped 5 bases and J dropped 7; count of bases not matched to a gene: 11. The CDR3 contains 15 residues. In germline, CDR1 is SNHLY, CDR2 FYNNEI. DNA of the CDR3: TGTGCCAGCAGTTTTGGGGTAGCGGGTGCGAATGAGCAGTTCTTC. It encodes CASSFGVAGANEQFF.

CDR3 amino acids: CASRQYRAGESPLHF. As DNA, the CDR3 is TGTGCCAGCAGGCAATACAGGGCTGGGGAGTCACCCCTCCACTTT. The chain recombines TRBV2 with TRBJ1-6; a possible D gene is TRBD1 (6 bases). The CDR3 contains 15 residues. Germline assignment: CDR1 SNHLY and CDR2 FYNNEI. V lost 6 bases and J 10 bases, leaving 19 bases between the germline ends.

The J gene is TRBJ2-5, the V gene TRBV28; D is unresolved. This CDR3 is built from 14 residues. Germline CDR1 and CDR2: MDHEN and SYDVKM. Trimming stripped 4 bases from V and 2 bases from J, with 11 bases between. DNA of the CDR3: TGTGCCAGCAGTTCAGGCCAGATTCAAGAGACCCAGTACTTC. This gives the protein CASSSGQIQETQYF.

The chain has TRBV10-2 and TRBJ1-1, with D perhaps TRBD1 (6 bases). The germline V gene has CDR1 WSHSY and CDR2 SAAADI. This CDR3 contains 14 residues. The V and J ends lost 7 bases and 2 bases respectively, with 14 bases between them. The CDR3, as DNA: TGCGCCAGCACCCTAGGGGGGGGAAACACTGAAGCTTTCTTT. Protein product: CASTLGGGNTEAFF.

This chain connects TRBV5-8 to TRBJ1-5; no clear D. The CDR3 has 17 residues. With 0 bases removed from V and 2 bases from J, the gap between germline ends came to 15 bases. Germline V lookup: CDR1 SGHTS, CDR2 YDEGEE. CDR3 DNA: TGTGCCAGCAGCTTGGCCGTTTGGGCAGGCGGCAATCAGCCCCAGCATTTT. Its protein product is CASSLAVWAGGNQPQHF.

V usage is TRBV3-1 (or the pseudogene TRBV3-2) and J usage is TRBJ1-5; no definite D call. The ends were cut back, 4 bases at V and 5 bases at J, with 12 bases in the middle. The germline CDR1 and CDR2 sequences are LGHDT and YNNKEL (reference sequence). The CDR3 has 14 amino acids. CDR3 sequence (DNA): TGTGCCAGCAGCCCTCGTACAGAACATCAGCCCCAGCATTTT. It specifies CASSPRTEHQPQHF.

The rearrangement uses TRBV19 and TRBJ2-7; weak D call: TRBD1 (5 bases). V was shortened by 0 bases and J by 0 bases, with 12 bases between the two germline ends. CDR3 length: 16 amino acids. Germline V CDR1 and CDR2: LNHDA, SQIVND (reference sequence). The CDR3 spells CASSIEPGRPSYEQYF. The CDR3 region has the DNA TGTGCCAGTAGTATAGAACCAGGGCGACCCTCCTACGAGCAGTACTTC. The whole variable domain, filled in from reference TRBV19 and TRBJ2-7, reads DGGITQSPKYLFRKEGQNVTLSCEQNLNHDAMYWYRQDPGQGLRLIYYSQIVNDFQKGDIAEGYSVSREKKESFPLTVTSAQKNPTAFYLCASSIEPGRPSYEQYFGPGTRLTVT.